A single sample gave rise to the 27 T cell receptor beta chains below, sequenced in a study. TCRdb re-called the 5' RACE reads with MiXCR, one entry per CDR3 protein. The table includes approximately 21,000 distinct CDR3 sequences, around 30% detected once. Sequencing used tumor-infiltrating naive CD4+ T cells sorted from the breast tumor. The subset here: naive CD4+ T cells, CD4+CD45RA+CD25-. The receptors stem from a female donor with breast cancer.

This clonotype was seen a few times. The V gene is TRBV7-9, the J gene TRBJ2-1, with TRBD2 identical over 7 bases. The CDR3 loop spans 14 amino acids. V shed 6 bases and J 8 bases; nucleotides not matched to a gene: 10. CDR1 and CDR2 (germline): SEHNR, FQNEAQ (reference sequence). In DNA form, the CDR3 reads TGTGCCAGCAGTCCCCCCCGGGAGGACGATGAGCAGTTCTTC. Protein product: CASSPPREDDEQFF.

This clonotype has just a few counts. This chain connects TRBV18 to TRBJ2-1; D not resolved. Germline CDR1 reads KGHSH; CDR2 reads LQKENI. This CDR3 is 14 amino acids long. The V end lost 3 bases, the J end lost 8 bases, and 14 bases lay between the germline ends. This chain's CDR3 is CASSPGLSPYEQFF. In nucleotides, the CDR3 is TGTGCCAGCTCACCCGGGCTTTCCCCCTATGAGCAGTTCTTC.

This chain links TRBV27 with TRBJ2-1; 12 bases agree with TRBD2. V lost 1 base and J lost 6; bases outside the gene matches: 7. There are 17 residues in the CDR3. Germline V gene data show CDR1 as MNHEY and CDR2 as SMNVEV (reference sequence). CDR3 coding DNA: TGTGCCAGCAGTTTATGGGCTAGCGGGAGGGCCCTCAATGAGCAGTTCTTC. Its protein is CASSLWASGRALNEQFF.

In its sample, this clonotype was seen many times. Germline and junction disagree at one end, which may indicate a read error. The chain recombines TRBV7-9 with TRBJ1-1; the D is unclear. Germline assignment: CDR1 SEHNR and CDR2 FQNEAQ (reference sequence). The CDR3 has 13 amino acids. The CDR3, as DNA: TGTGCCAGCAGCTCGGGGATGAACACTAAAGCTTTCTTT. Its protein product is CASSSGMNTKAFF.

In its sample, this clonotype was seen many times. This rearrangement joins TRBV25-1 to TRBJ2-5; the D gene is possibly TRBD1 (6 bases). The germline V gene encodes CDR1 MGHDK and CDR2 SYGVNS. The CDR3 has 13 amino acids. V dropped 6 bases and J dropped 4 bases, with 12 bases sitting between them. The CDR3 loop is CASSRSRGETQYF. In DNA form, the CDR3 reads TGTGCCAGCAGCCGGAGCAGGGGAGAGACCCAGTACTTC.

The CDR3 reads CASSSGTLFATGELFF. CDR3 bases: TGCGCCAGCAGCTCCGGGACGCTGTTCGCCACCGGGGAGCTGTTTTTT. The chain is built from TRBV5-1 and TRBJ2-2; D may match TRBD1 or TRBD2 (5 bases each). Germline CDR1 reads SGHRS; CDR2 reads YFSETQ. This CDR3 is 16 amino acids long. The V gene lost 3 bases and the J gene lost 4 bases, with 16 bases spanning the gap.

This chain uses TRBV29-1 with TRBJ2-3, with D possibly TRBD1 on 6 matching bases. Trimming cost V 5 bases and J 1 base, with 13 bases left between them. The germline CDR1 and CDR2 sequences are SQVTM and ANQGSEA. The CDR3 runs to 14 residues. CDR3 DNA: TGCAGCGTTCTCCGGGACATAGGCACAGATACGCAGTATTTT. It specifies CSVLRDIGTDTQYF.

This clonotype was detected only a few times. The gene calls are TRBV20-1 and TRBJ1-6, with 7 nucleotides matching TRBD1. The CDR3 spans 12 residues. In germline, CDR1 is DFQATT, CDR2 SNEGSKA (reference sequence). J was trimmed by 6 bases and V by 5 bases; bases with no gene match: 1. The CDR3 is CSAAGGNSPLHF. The CDR3 DNA is TGCAGTGCTGCAGGGGGTAATTCACCCCTCCACTTT.

The V and J genes are TRBV6-1 and TRBJ2-3; no firm D call. The V end lost 3 bases, the J end lost 0 bases, and 4 bases lay between the germline ends. The CDR3 is made up of 13 amino acids. Germline V lookup: CDR1 MNHNS, CDR2 SASEGT. As DNA, the CDR3 is TGTGCCAGCAGTGATCCTAGCACAGATACGCAGTATTTT. This encodes CASSDPSTDTQYF.

As concerns this clonotype: Given a much more abundant clone one base away, this may be a read error. This chain links TRBV7-3 with TRBJ2-1; D remains ambiguous. Germline V gene data show CDR1 as SGHTA and CDR2 as FQGTGA. There are 15 residues in the CDR3. CDR3 in DNA: TGTGCCAGCAGCTTAGTGGGAAGCTCCTACAATGAGCGGTTCTTC. Translated, it gives CASSLVGSSYNERFF.

This clonotype was seen a handful of times. The chain recombines TRBV6-5 with TRBJ2-3, with TRBD2 as a possible D gene (5 bases). Germline V gives CDR1 MNHEY, CDR2 SVGAGI. This CDR3 comprises 14 residues. V gave up 10 bases and J gave up 0 bases, with 14 bases separating them. CDR3 region: CANGLTESTDTQYF. As DNA, the CDR3 is TGTGCCAACGGACTGACGGAGAGCACAGATACGCAGTATTTT.

This sequence joins TRBV6-5 and TRBJ1-5; D not resolved. Germline loops: CDR1 MNHEY, CDR2 SVGAGI. The CDR3 spans 13 residues. The germline V and J ends were trimmed by 5 bases and 6 bases, with 11 bases remaining between them. The CDR3 coding sequence is TGTGCCAGCAGTCCGGAGGTCGGTCAGCCCCAGCATTTT. Its translation: CASSPEVGQPQHF.

This clonotype was detected a few times. J is TRBJ1-1 and V is TRBV5-8; possible D gene TRBD1, 5 bases. Germline V gene sequence: CDR1 SGHTS, CDR2 YDEGEE. The CDR3 runs to 13 residues. The V and J ends lost 3 bases and 0 bases respectively, with 6 bases between them. The DNA for the CDR3 is TGTGCCAGCAGCTGGGGCCTGAACACTGAAGCTTTCTTT. Translated: CASSWGLNTEAFF.

This clonotype appeared many times. V gene TRBV30 combines with J gene TRBJ2-2; TRBD2 matches 9 bases. The length of the CDR3 is 13 residues. Trimming at V came to 7 bases and at J to 4 bases, leaving 4 bases not matched to a gene. The V gene's germline CDR1 is GTSNPN and CDR2 SVGIG (reference sequence). In DNA form, the CDR3 reads TGTGCCTCTACGGGACTAGCCACCGGGGAGCTGTTTTTT. It encodes CASTGLATGELFF.

The rearrangement uses TRBV6-5 and TRBJ2-5; D unresolved. The V gene's germline CDR1 is MNHEY and CDR2 SVGAGI. The CDR3 runs to 14 residues. V lost 10 bases and J lost 5, with 20 bases in between. CDR3 in amino acids: CATPGGLRRETQYF. In DNA form, the CDR3 reads TGTGCCACCCCTGGCGGCCTTCGTAGGGAGACCCAGTACTTC.

As regards this clonotype: This may be a read error, as it is one base from a much larger clone. The chain employs TRBV12-3 or TRBV12-4 and TRBJ2-5; D gene unclear. V dropped 7 bases and J dropped 0 bases, with 15 bases sitting between them. The CDR3 has 15 amino acids. CDR3 sequence (DNA): TGTGCCAGCACCCAGATCCCATCGAACCAAGAGACCCAGTACTTC. This sequence encodes CASTQIPSNQETQYF.

This clonotype occurred many times. The V call is TRBV4-2, the J call TRBJ2-1, with 10 bases matching TRBD2. Germline V lookup: CDR1 LGHNA, CDR2 YNFKEQ. J was trimmed by 2 bases and V by 1 base; bases with no gene match: 5. The CDR3 has 17 amino acids. Here the CDR3 reads CASSQGPSGSTYNEQFF. The DNA of the CDR3 is TGTGCCAGCAGCCAAGGTCCTAGCGGGAGTACCTACAATGAGCAGTTCTTC.

J is TRBJ2-7 and V is TRBV29-1; no clear D gene. The germline gives CDR1 SQVTM, CDR2 ANQGSEA. CDR3 length: 13 residues. Trimming shortened V by 3 bases and J by 1 base, and 10 bases separated the two germline ends. CDR3 region: CSVEVFGSYEQYF. CDR3 DNA sequence: TGCAGCGTTGAGGTCTTCGGATCCTACGAGCAGTACTTC.

This clonotype was observed a handful of times. The V call is TRBV7-9, the J call TRBJ2-2, with TRBD2 identical over 11 bases. V shed 8 bases, J shed 6 bases, and the junction held 11 bases outside the gene matches. CDR1 and CDR2 from the germline V gene are SEHNR and FQNEAQ (reference sequence). This CDR3 contains 16 residues. As DNA, the CDR3 is TGTGCCAGCGGGCCTCGAGCTAGCGGGAGGTCCGGGGAGCTGTTTTTT. Its translation: CASGPRASGRSGELFF.

This clonotype has only a few counts. The gene calls are TRBV7-3 and TRBJ2-1, with unresolved D. The ends were cut back, 0 bases at V and 6 bases at J, with 6 bases in the middle. The length of the CDR3 is 13 residues. Per the germline V gene, CDR1 is SGHTA and CDR2 is FQGTGA. CDR3 sequence (DNA): TGTGCCAGCAGCTTAACTAGCCGCAATGAGCAGTTCTTC. Protein sequence: CASSLTSRNEQFF.

This clonotype rates as medium-sized. The chain combines TRBV5-1 with TRBJ2-1; a weak D match, TRBD1 (6 bases). Germline CDR1 is SGHRS and CDR2 is YFSETQ. The CDR3 contains 13 residues. The ends were cut back, 1 base at V and 10 bases at J, with 12 bases in the middle. The CDR3 DNA is TGCGCCAGCAGCTTGTCCCAGACAGGAGAGCAGTTCTTC. This encodes CASSLSQTGEQFF.

The chain combines TRBV4-1 with TRBJ1-1, with TRBD1 as a possible D gene (5 bases). V was pared by 2 bases and J by 1 base, with 20 bases between. The CDR3 runs to 18 residues. CDR1 is MGHRA and CDR2 is YSYEKL in the germline V gene. CDR3: CASSQHTLRVTGNTEAFF. The CDR3 DNA follows: TGCGCCAGCAGCCAACATACTCTCAGGGTGACGGGGAACACTGAAGCTTTCTTT.

This clonotype was counted a single time. The chain carries TRBV20-1 and TRBJ2-1; 12 bases align to TRBD2. The V gene end was trimmed by 6 bases and the J gene end by 4 bases; junction bases not matched to a gene: 10. Germline CDR1 and CDR2: DFQATT and SNEGSKA (reference sequence). CDR3 length: 16 amino acids. CDR3 DNA sequence: TGCAGTGCCCTAAGTGCACTAGCGGGAGGATACAATGAGCAGTTCTTC. Its protein is CSALSALAGGYNEQFF.

About this clonotype itself: Being one base from a much bigger clone, this may be a read error. The V call is TRBV25-1, the J call TRBJ2-1; D perhaps matches TRBD2 (6 bases). The V end was cut by 4 bases, the J end by 8 bases, with 21 bases between. This CDR3 comprises 16 residues. Germline lookup yields CDR1 MGHDK and CDR2 SYGVNS. Here the CDR3 DNA reads TGTGCCAGCAGTGGACGGTCTAGGCTAGCGATCGATGAGCAGTTCTTC. This codes for CASSGRSRLAIDEQFF.

This chain links TRBV9 with TRBJ1-3, with 7 bases aligning to TRBD1. Germline V gene lookup returns CDR1 SGDLS and CDR2 YYNGEE. This CDR3 is built from 16 residues. V trimming: 4 bases; J trimming: 1 base; junction bases outside the gene matches: 8. The DNA for the CDR3 is TGTGCCAGCAGCCCCGCAGGGACAGTTTCTGGAAACACCATATATTTT. Protein product: CASSPAGTVSGNTIYF.

In this sample, this clonotype turned up a few times. It may be a read error: a sequence one base away is much more abundant. The rearrangement links TRBV20-1 to TRBJ2-2; tentatively, D is TRBD2 (5 bases). This CDR3 comprises 14 residues. Germline values: CDR1 DFQATT, CDR2 SNEGSKA (reference sequence). The CDR3 is CSATGELEFGELLF. In DNA, the CDR3 is TGCAGTGCTACCGGAGAACTAGAGTTCGGGGAGCTGTTATTT.

The genes are TRBV12-3 or TRBV12-4 and TRBJ2-7; the match to TRBD2 covers 10 bases. The J segment lost 4 bases and the V segment lost 8 bases, leaving 11 bases of the junction unmatched. This CDR3 comprises 15 residues. CDR3 coding DNA: TGTGCCAGCCGGGCTAGCGGGAGCGCTGCGTACGAGCAGTACTTC. Protein sequence: CASRASGSAAYEQYF.